This T cell receptor beta chain originates from a study of T cell responses to AZD1222 COVID-19 vaccine. Study results and limitations: The study found vaccine-associated CD4 TCRs spanning spike, dominant at 160-218 and 743-854. Spike-specific TCR breadth rose after two AZD1222 doses, and depth rose as well. The donors showed a predominance of white British ancestry and of females, with possible underestimation of clonal diversity.

Germline CDR1 ENHRY, CDR2 SYGVKD. The CDR3 extends over 12 amino acids. The V end lost 3 bases, the J end lost 8 bases, and 10 bases lay between the germline ends. Produced via immunoSEQ multiplex PCR; TCRdb's table is partial and in-frame only. The sample contains 150,000 to 180,000 clones, approximately 90% of which appear only once. A remark on this clone: Antigen: not known.

The chain recombines TRBV10-3 with TRBJ1-2, with D maybe TRBD1 (6 bases). The TCR sequence derives from an adult in good health. The source was peripheral blood, collected on day 0 of AZD1222 vaccination. CDR3 in DNA: TGTGCCATCAGTGAAGGGACAAGAGGCTACACCTTC. Translation: CAISEGTRGYTF.